The rows below give T cell receptor beta chains drawn from one sample of a study of blood T cell repertoires in COVID-19. The protocol was immunoSEQ multiplex PCR, while the TCRdb copy is restricted to in-frame clones and leaves out a portion. There are about 220,000 clones in the sample; 80% to 90% occur only once, and under 4% lies in the top ten. The sample taken for sequencing was PBMCs or T cells enriched from blood (not recorded which). Receptors originate from a woman aged 40 to 50 with acute COVID-19. Both conserved end residues are part of each CDR3. Fields, in order: CDR3 length, D gene, J gene, clone size, V gene, CDR3 DNA, CDR3 protein. D genes are given only for firm matches. Clone size appears in some rows only: once, few, many, or a class for an expanded clone.

length: 14
D: .
J: TRBJ2-4
size: once
V: TRBV19
DNA: TGTGCCAGTAGTATAGGACCGGGACAATACATTCAGTACTTC
CDR3: CASSIGPGQYIQYF

length: 13
D: .
J: TRBJ2-3
size: .
V: TRBV2
DNA: TGTGCCCGAAGTCAGACAGGCACAGATACGCAGTATTTT
CDR3: CARSQTGTDTQYF

length: 14
D: .
J: TRBJ1-6
size: .
V: TRBV13
DNA: TGTGCCAGCAGCCCCGGGACCTATAATTCACCCCTCCACTTT
CDR3: CASSPGTYNSPLHF

length: 15
D: .
J: TRBJ1-1
size: .
V: TRBV21-1
DNA: TGTGCCAGCAGCAAAGCAACAGGGGGTGAGGCTGAAGCTTTCTTT
CDR3: CASSKATGGEAEAFF

length: 16
D: .
J: TRBJ1-1
size: .
V: TRBV29-1
DNA: TGCAGCGTTGTGGGGGCCCCAGGACAGTCGAACACTGAAGCTTTCTTT
CDR3: CSVVGAPGQSNTEAFF

length: 15
D: .
J: TRBJ1-1
size: .
V: TRBV19
DNA: TGTGCCAGTACTGGAAGGAGTAGTTCCCCCAATGAAGCTTTCTTT
CDR3: CASTGRSSSPNEAFF

length: 16
D: TRBD1
J: TRBJ1-3
size: .
V: TRBV14
DNA: TGTGCCAGCACCAAGACAGGGATGCAGTCTGGAAACACCATATATTTT
CDR3: CASTKTGMQSGNTIYF

length: 14
D: .
J: TRBJ2-2
size: few
V: TRBV11-2
DNA: TGTGCCAGCAGCTTAGACAGGAACACCGGGGAGCTGTTTTTT
CDR3: CASSLDRNTGELFF

length: 12
D: .
J: TRBJ1-1
size: .
V: TRBV5-1
DNA: TGCGCCAGCAGCTTGGAGGGGGCTGAAGCTTTCTTT
CDR3: CASSLEGAEAFF

length: 14
D: .
J: TRBJ2-1
size: .
V: TRBV6-5
DNA: TGTGCCAGCAGCGAGGACAGACGCTTGAATGAGCAGTTCTTC
CDR3: CASSEDRRLNEQFF

length: 15
D: .
J: TRBJ1-2
size: .
V: TRBV5-1
DNA: TGCGCCAGCAGCTTGACGACACGCGGGGAGGTTGGCTACACCTTC
CDR3: CASSLTTRGEVGYTF